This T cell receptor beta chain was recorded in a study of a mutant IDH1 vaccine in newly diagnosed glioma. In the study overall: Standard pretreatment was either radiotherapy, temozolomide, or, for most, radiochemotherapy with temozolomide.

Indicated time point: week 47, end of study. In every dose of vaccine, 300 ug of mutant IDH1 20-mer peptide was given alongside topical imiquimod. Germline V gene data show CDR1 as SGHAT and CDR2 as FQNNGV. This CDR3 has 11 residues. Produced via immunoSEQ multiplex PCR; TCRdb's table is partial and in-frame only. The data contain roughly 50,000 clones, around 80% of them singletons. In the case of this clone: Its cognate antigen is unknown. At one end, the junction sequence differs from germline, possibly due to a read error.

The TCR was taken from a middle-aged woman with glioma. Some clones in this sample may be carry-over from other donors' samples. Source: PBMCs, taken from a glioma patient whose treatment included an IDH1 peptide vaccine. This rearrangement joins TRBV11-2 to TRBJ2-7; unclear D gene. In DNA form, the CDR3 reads TGTGCCAGCAGCCTAGACGTCGAGCAGTACTTC. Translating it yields CASSLDVEQYF.